These 24 T cell receptor beta chains came from one sample sequenced in a study of early stage breast cancer tumors. TCRdb's copy holds only in-frame clones and misses some; the assay was immunoSEQ multiplex PCR. Of 25,000 to 35,000 clones detected, roughly 50% appear once; the ten largest clones hold 7% to 9%. The specimen was breast tumor tissue. These receptors all come from a person between 50 and 60 years old with breast cancer.

This clone turned up a few times. The genes are TRBV7-9 and TRBJ1-2; TRBD1 might be the D (6 bases). Between the trimmed V and J ends, which lost 4 bases and 4 bases, there was a span of 10 bases. The CDR3 totals 13 residues. Germline V gives CDR1 SEHNR, CDR2 FQNEAQ (reference sequence). The CDR3 region has the DNA TGTGCCAGCAGCTACGGACAGCTCTATGGCTACACCTTC. Translating it yields CASSYGQLYGYTF.

This clone has ten or more counts. V usage is TRBV10-3 and J usage is TRBJ2-3, with D tentatively TRBD1 (5 bases). The CDR3 runs to 16 residues. Trimming pared 2 bases from V and 4 bases from J, leaving 16 bases between. Germline CDR1 reads ENHRY; CDR2 reads SYGVKD. In nucleotides, the CDR3 is TGTGCCATCAGTGAGAGGGGTGACCCTGGCGCAGATACGCAGTATTTT. Translation gives CAISERGDPGADTQYF.

This clone was seen a handful of times. This rearrangement joins TRBV12-5 to TRBJ2-1; 8 nucleotides match TRBD2. Trimming removed 3 bases from V and 3 bases from J; junction bases left unmatched: 7. Germline CDR1 reads LGHNT; CDR2 reads FRNRAP. This CDR3 has 16 residues. CDR3 amino acids: CASGLPGTRGYNEQFF. The CDR3 DNA follows: TGTGCTAGTGGTTTACCCGGGACTAGAGGCTACAATGAGCAGTTCTTC.

The chain uses TRBV7-2 and TRBJ2-1; D uncertain. V shed 6 bases and J shed 10 bases, with 13 bases lying between them. Germline values: CDR1 SGHTA, CDR2 FQGNSA. The CDR3 totals 12 residues. Here the CDR3 DNA reads TGTGCCAGCAGTCCGATTCTGGGAGAGCAGTTCTTC. Protein sequence: CASSPILGEQFF.

This clone was seen only once. V and J are TRBV29-1 and TRBJ2-5; TRBD2 agrees at 12 bases. CDR3 length: 13 amino acids. Germline trimming cut 8 bases from V and 5 bases from J; bases unmatched to any gene: 6. Germline lookup yields CDR1 SQVTM and CDR2 ANQGSEA. CDR3 residues: CSLAGGPLETQYF. CDR3 sequence (DNA): TGCAGCCTAGCGGGAGGGCCGTTGGAGACCCAGTACTTC.

The chain couples TRBV7-2 to TRBJ2-3, with D unresolved. The V gene lost 2 bases and the J gene lost 2 bases, with 8 bases spanning the gap. Germline assignment: CDR1 SGHTA and CDR2 FQGNSA. The CDR3 is 14 amino acids. CDR3 in DNA: TGTGCCAGCAGCTTAAACGGGTACACAGATACGCAGTATTTT. It yields the protein CASSLNGYTDTQYF.

A few counts support this clone. The chain joins TRBV7-2 to TRBJ2-1, with 10 bases identical to TRBD2. V was pared by 7 bases and J by 16 bases, with 10 bases of the junction left unmatched. This CDR3 is 12 amino acids long. Germline CDR1 SGHTA, CDR2 FQGNSA. The CDR3 region is CASTQAGGPYFF. Here the CDR3 DNA reads TGTGCCAGCACCCAAGCGGGAGGGCCTTACTTCTTC. The full variable domain, in which reference TRBV7-2 and TRBJ2-1 provide the parts outside the CDR3, is GAGVSQSPSNKVTEKGKDVELRCDPISGHTALYWYRQSLGQGLEFLIYFQGNSAPDKSGLPSDRFSAERTGGSVSTLTIQRTQQEDSAVYLCASTQAGGPYFFGPGTRLTVL.

The chain combines TRBV29-1 with TRBJ1-1; D is ambiguous. Germline V gives CDR1 SQVTM, CDR2 ANQGSEA. Trimming removed 7 bases at V and 4 bases at J, with 13 bases between. This CDR3 has 12 amino acids. As DNA, the CDR3 is TGCAGCGAAAGGGATAGTGGCACTGAAGCTTTCTTT. Amino acid sequence: CSERDSGTEAFF.

This clone was counted ten times or more. This sequence joins TRBV5-4 and TRBJ1-1; possible D gene TRBD1, 5 bases. The CDR3 has 16 amino acids. From germline, CDR1 is SGHNT and CDR2 YYREEE (reference sequence). Trimming cost V 1 base and J 1 base, with 14 bases left between them. CDR3 in DNA: TGTGCCAGCAGCTTGATGGGGGACGAAGGGAACACTGAAGCTTTCTTT. It translates to CASSLMGDEGNTEAFF.

The V call is TRBV9, the J call TRBJ1-1; possibly TRBD1 for D (5 bases). The germline V and J ends were trimmed by 0 bases and 7 bases, with 13 bases remaining between them. This CDR3 spans 14 amino acids. Germline CDR1 SGDLS, CDR2 YYNGEE. DNA of the CDR3: TGTGCCAGCAGCGTAGGGGGGGGGAGGAGTGAAGCTTTCTTT. Amino acid sequence: CASSVGGGRSEAFF.

This clone was detected only once. This chain connects TRBV10-3 to TRBJ2-7; 10 bases agree with TRBD2. The trim removed 3 bases at V and 5 bases at J, leaving 7 bases unmatched. Germline loops: CDR1 ENHRY, CDR2 SYGVKD. The CDR3 length is 15 residues. CDR3 amino acids: CAISDLAGVVDEQYF. In DNA form, the CDR3 reads TGTGCCATCAGTGACCTAGCGGGAGTAGTGGACGAGCAGTACTTC.

This clone was counted a few times. The chain couples TRBV5-1 to TRBJ2-2; D remains ambiguous. This CDR3 contains 14 residues. The V end was cut by 3 bases, the J end by 0 bases, with 6 bases between. Germline V gene sequence: CDR1 SGHRS, CDR2 YFSETQ. Here the CDR3 DNA reads TGCGCCAGCAGCTCTGGGGCGAACACCGGGGAGCTGTTTTTT. It translates to CASSSGANTGELFF.

The gene calls are TRBV6-6 and TRBJ2-1, with TRBD1 matching 9 bases. Germline V gene sequence: CDR1 MNHNY, CDR2 SVGAGI (reference sequence). The CDR3 contains 15 residues. Unmatched junction bases numbered 9, after V lost 5 bases and J lost 7 bases. The CDR3, as DNA: TGTGCCAGCAGTCGCAAACCGGGACAGGGAAATGAGCAGTTCTTC. Amino acid sequence: CASSRKPGQGNEQFF.

This clone has more than one count but fewer than ten. The chain carries TRBV6-1 and TRBJ1-1, with D hard to call. Per the germline V gene, CDR1 is MNHNS and CDR2 is SASEGT. This CDR3 has 12 residues. Trimming took 2 bases from V and 7 from J, leaving 8 bases between them. CDR3 bases: TGTGCCAGCAGTGAAAGGGTGATTGAAGCTTTCTTT. It yields the protein CASSERVIEAFF.

The chain has TRBV5-6 and TRBJ1-2, with a tentative D call TRBD1 (5 bases). V was trimmed by 4 bases and J by 1 base, leaving 8 bases between them. In germline, CDR1 is SGHDT, CDR2 YYEEEE. This CDR3 contains 13 residues. CDR3 amino acids: CASSRDRNYGYTF. The CDR3 DNA is TGTGCCAGCAGCCGGGACCGTAACTATGGCTACACCTTC.

J is TRBJ2-1 and V is TRBV5-4; 8 bases agree with TRBD2. This CDR3 contains 16 residues. J was trimmed by 4 bases and V by 0 bases; bases with no gene match: 6. Germline V CDR1 and CDR2: SGHNT, YYREEE (reference sequence). The CDR3 coding sequence is TGTGCCAGCAGCTTGGCTCCTACTAGCGGATACAATGAGCAGTTCTTC. Its protein product is CASSLAPTSGYNEQFF. The whole variable domain, remainder taken from reference TRBV5-4 and TRBJ2-1, is ETGVTQSPTHLIKTRGQQVTLRCSSQSGHNTVSWYQQALGQGPQFIFQYYREEENGRGNFPPRFSGLQFPNYSSELNVNALELDDSALYLCASSLAPTSGYNEQFFGPGTRLTVL.

In its sample, this clone ranks as medium-sized. In nucleotides, the CDR3 is TGTGCCAGCAGCCCTGACGGACAGGGGCCGCTATATGGCTACACCTTC. Protein: CASSPDGQGPLYGYTF. V gene TRBV11-2 combines with J gene TRBJ1-2; TRBD1 matches at 9 bases. Germline V gives CDR1 SGHAT, CDR2 FQNNGV. The CDR3 runs 16 residues. The J segment lost 5 bases and the V segment lost 5 bases, leaving 12 bases of the junction unmatched.

The chain has TRBV27 and TRBJ2-2, with TRBD2 identical over 11 bases. Germline V gene lookup returns CDR1 MNHEY and CDR2 SMNVEV (reference sequence). J gave up 1 base and V 5 bases, and 9 bases lay outside the gene matches. The CDR3 sequence is 18 residues long. The CDR3: CASSTPLLAGVNTGELFF. Written as DNA, the CDR3 is TGTGCCAGCAGTACCCCCCTACTAGCGGGAGTGAACACCGGGGAGCTGTTTTTT.

The genes are TRBV6-5 and TRBJ2-7; a possible D gene is TRBD2 (5 bases). Germline CDR1 and CDR2: MNHEY and SVGAGI. The germline V and J ends were trimmed by 2 bases and 6 bases, with 11 bases remaining between them. This CDR3 is 13 amino acids long. The CDR3 nucleotides are TGTGCCAGCAGTTACGTTGTGGGAGCCGAGCAGTACTTC. Translation: CASSYVVGAEQYF.

In this sample, this clone turned up a few times. This sequence joins TRBV19 and TRBJ2-7; the D call may be TRBD1 or TRBD2 (6 bases each). V was pared by 5 bases and J by 5 bases, with 13 bases between. The CDR3 sequence is 13 residues long. Germline V gene data show CDR1 as LNHDA and CDR2 as SQIVND (reference sequence). CDR3 residues: CASSSGAVDEQYF. The CDR3 DNA reads as TGTGCCAGTAGTTCGGGGGCCGTCGACGAGCAGTACTTC. Full variable domain (rest looked up from reference TRBV19 and TRBJ2-7): DGGITQSPKYLFRKEGQNVTLSCEQNLNHDAMYWYRQDPGQGLRLIYYSQIVNDFQKGDIAEGYSVSREKKESFPLTVTSAQKNPTAFYLCASSSGAVDEQYFGPGTRLTVT.

In its sample, this clone was seen a few times. V and J are TRBV11-2 and TRBJ2-5; D is ambiguous. Germline V gene data show CDR1 as SGHAT and CDR2 as FQNNGV. V lost 2 bases, J lost 5 bases, and 9 bases lay in between. There are 13 residues in the CDR3. CDR3 coding DNA: TGTGCCAGCAGCTTAATTAGTTCTGAGACCCAGTACTTC. Its protein is CASSLISSETQYF. The variable domain in full, completed from reference TRBV11-2 and TRBJ2-5, reads EAGVAQSPRYKIIEKRQSVAFWCNPISGHATLYWYQQILGQGPKLLIQFQNNGVVDDSQLPKDRFSAERLKGVDSTLKIQPAKLEDSAVYLCASSLISSETQYFGPGTRLLVL.

The rearrangement links TRBV7-2 to TRBJ1-1; no clear D gene. V was clipped by 5 bases and J by 1 base, with 11 bases between them. The CDR3 spans 14 residues. Germline V lookup: CDR1 SGHTA, CDR2 FQGNSA. The CDR3 sequence is CASSGNGENTEAFF. The CDR3 coding sequence is TGTGCCAGCAGCGGGAACGGGGAGAACACTGAAGCTTTCTTT.

V gene TRBV2 combines with J gene TRBJ1-1, with D possibly being TRBD1 (6 bases). The CDR3 is made up of 15 amino acids. Trimming stripped 5 bases from V and 0 bases from J, with 13 bases between. Germline V lookup: CDR1 SNHLY, CDR2 FYNNEI. For the CDR3, the DNA is TGTGCCAGCAGTCAAGGGGGACTCGTGAACACTGAAGCTTTCTTT. As protein: CASSQGGLVNTEAFF.

This chain links TRBV30 with TRBJ1-3, with a tentative D call TRBD1 (6 bases). CDR3 length equals 15 residues. Germline V gene data show CDR1 as GTSNPN and CDR2 as SVGIG (reference sequence). Trimming stripped 1 base from V and 0 bases from J, with 10 bases between. CDR3 sequence reads: CAWSAQDSSGNTIYF. CDR3 DNA: TGTGCCTGGAGTGCCCAGGACAGCTCTGGAAACACCATATATTTT.